Below are 25 T cell receptor beta chains sequenced from a single sample in a study of OX40 agonist ivuxolimab in advanced cancers. Sequencing used immunoSEQ multiplex PCR; TCRdb keeps in-frame clones, though not all of them. This sample yields under 70,000 clones, of which around 88% are seen a single time; about 13% belongs to the top ten. The sequenced sample was CD4+ or CD8+ T cells sorted from blood, obtained in a trial of the OX40 agonist ivuxolimab. These receptor sequences come from an adult with an advanced solid tumor such as melanoma, head and neck, liver or kidney cancer.

This clone was seen a single time. V gene TRBV4-1 combines with J gene TRBJ1-6, with D uncertain. Germline CDR1 is MGHRA and CDR2 is YSYEKL. The CDR3 has 14 amino acids. V gave up 2 bases and J gave up 7 bases, with 9 bases separating them. This CDR3 reads CASSQFGENSPLHF. CDR3 DNA: TGCGCCAGCAGCCAATTCGGGGAGAATTCACCCCTCCACTTT.

The chain carries TRBV10-3 and TRBJ2-7; TRBD1 agrees at 9 bases. Germline CDR1 ENHRY, CDR2 SYGVKD. The ends lost 10 bases at V and 2 bases at J; junction bases unmatched: 6. The length of the CDR3 is 13 residues. CDR3 DNA: TGTGCCAACTCAGGGACAGGGCCCTACGAGCAGTACTTC. Its protein is CANSGTGPYEQYF.

This chain links TRBV7-2 with TRBJ2-7; TRBD1 might be the D (5 bases). V was shortened by 5 bases and J by 6 bases, with 11 bases between the two germline ends. CDR3 size: 12 residues. Germline V gene data show CDR1 as SGHTA and CDR2 as FQGNSA. The CDR3 spells CASSGTGFEQYF. As DNA, the CDR3 is TGTGCCAGCAGCGGAACAGGTTTCGAGCAGTACTTC. Looking up the rest from reference TRBV7-2 and TRBJ2-7 gives the full variable domain: GAGVSQSPSNKVTEKGKDVELRCDPISGHTALYWYRQSLGQGLEFLIYFQGNSAPDKSGLPSDRFSAERTGGSVSTLTIQRTQQEDSAVYLCASSGTGFEQYFGPGTRLTVT.

This clone was picked up a small number of times. The chain uses TRBV19 and TRBJ2-3; D may be TRBD2 (6 bases). This CDR3 comprises 14 residues. Trimming removed 5 bases at V and 0 bases at J, with 9 bases between. CDR1 LNHDA and CDR2 SQIVND come from the germline V gene (reference sequence). The CDR3 spells CASSDRGSTDTQYF. The CDR3, as DNA: TGTGCCAGTAGTGACCGGGGGAGCACAGATACGCAGTATTTT.

This clone was found once. This sequence joins TRBV7-8 and TRBJ2-7; D uncertain. Germline V gene lookup returns CDR1 SGHVS and CDR2 FQNEAQ. V was pared by 3 bases and J by 3 bases, with 3 bases between. The CDR3 sequence is 11 residues long. The CDR3 loop reads CASSFNYEQYF. In DNA form, the CDR3 reads TGTGCCAGCAGCTTCAACTACGAGCAGTACTTC.

The J gene is TRBJ2-3, the V gene TRBV7-9; D gene unclear. The CDR3 runs 12 residues. The ends were cut back, 2 bases at V and 11 bases at J, with 11 bases in the middle. Germline CDR1 reads SEHNR; CDR2 reads FQNEAQ (reference sequence). Here the CDR3 reads CASSLTVNLQYF. In DNA, the CDR3 is TGTGCCAGCAGCTTAACAGTTAACCTGCAGTATTTT.

This clone has only a few counts. Since the CDR3 does not end with the conserved phenylalanine or tryptophan, this likely comes from a read error. The rearrangement joins TRBV19 to TRBJ1-6; 8 bases fit TRBD1. CDR1 and CDR2 from the germline V gene are LNHDA and SQIVND (reference sequence). Germline trimming cut 6 bases from V and 9 bases from J; bases unmatched to any gene: 4. This CDR3 has 13 residues. DNA for the CDR3: TGTGCCAGTAGCCAGGGGGCAGGTTCACCCCTCCACCTT. Protein sequence: CASSQGAGSPLHL.

The genes are TRBV6-5 and TRBJ2-7, with TRBD1 matching 8 bases. Germline loops: CDR1 MNHEY, CDR2 SVGAGI. V lost 10 bases, J lost 4 bases, and 9 bases stayed unmatched. This CDR3 is built from 13 residues. The CDR3 loop reads CATTGAISYEQYF. CDR3 nucleotide sequence: TGTGCCACGACAGGGGCCATTTCATACGAGCAGTACTTC.

The J gene is TRBJ1-5, the V gene TRBV2; D is ambiguous. The germline V and J ends were trimmed by 4 bases and 5 bases, with 6 bases remaining between them. This CDR3 contains 12 residues. Looked up from germline, CDR1 is SNHLY and CDR2 is FYNNEI. The CDR3 sequence is CASSVGDQPQHF. The CDR3 nucleotides are TGTGCCAGCAGTGTTGGGGATCAGCCCCAGCATTTT.

The CDR3 nucleotides read TGTGCCAGCAGACGGGTAGCGGGGGTTACGGACAATGAGCAGTTCTTC. Its protein product is CASRRVAGVTDNEQFF. This rearrangement joins TRBV5-4 to TRBJ2-1; 9 nucleotides line up with TRBD2. Per the germline V gene, CDR1 is SGHNT and CDR2 is YYREEE (reference sequence). The CDR3 sequence is 16 residues long. After removal of 5 bases from V and 5 bases from J, the junction contained 11 bases not matched to a gene.

V and J are TRBV29-1 and TRBJ2-7, with 7 nucleotides matching TRBD1. The V gene's germline CDR1 is SQVTM and CDR2 ANQGSEA. Trimming took 6 bases from V and 11 from J; bases not matched to a gene: 10. This CDR3 has 11 residues. CDR3 sequence (DNA): TGCAGCGTATCGATTACAGGGGTCGAGTACTTC. Its translation: CSVSITGVEYF.

This clone was observed a few times. This chain connects TRBV4-3 to TRBJ1-1; TRBD1 aligns across 7 bases. Trimming at V came to 2 bases and at J to 5 bases, leaving 11 bases not matched to a gene. The CDR3 sequence is 16 residues long. CDR1 is LGHNA, CDR2 YSLEER, per germline. The CDR3 DNA sequence: TGCGCCAGCAGCCAAAGCCTCACAGGGGAGGATACTGAAGCTTTCTTT. Translated: CASSQSLTGEDTEAFF.

V is TRBV2 and J is TRBJ2-7, with 7 bases aligning to TRBD1. The CDR3 has 16 amino acids. Looked up from germline, CDR1 is SNHLY and CDR2 is FYNNEI. Trimming removed 6 bases from V and 2 bases from J; junction bases left unmatched: 13. The CDR3 region is CASRGEPGQSPYEQYF. CDR3 nucleotides: TGTGCCAGCAGAGGTGAACCGGGACAGTCGCCCTACGAGCAGTACTTC.

The V gene is TRBV19, the J gene TRBJ1-2, with a tentative D call TRBD1 (6 bases). V lost 4 bases, J lost 3 bases, and 15 bases lay in between. The CDR3 has 15 amino acids. Germline loops: CDR1 LNHDA, CDR2 SQIVND (reference sequence). CDR3 coding DNA: TGTGCCAGTAGTAGTCAACCGGGACAAGACTATGGCTACACCTTC. It codes for CASSSQPGQDYGYTF.

This sequence joins TRBV9 and TRBJ2-5; no firm D call. Near its end, the DNA agrees better with TRBJ2-7, so the J call may be wrong. Germline V gene lookup returns CDR1 SGDLS and CDR2 YYNGEE. This CDR3 comprises 15 residues. The CDR3 loop is CASSPAGANAYEQYF. The CDR3 bases are TGTGCCAGCAGCCCCGCCGGAGCTAACGCCTACGAGCAGTACTTC.

The rearrangement uses TRBV10-3 and TRBJ1-2; D might be TRBD1 (5 bases). In germline, CDR1 is ENHRY, CDR2 SYGVKD. V was cut by 2 bases and J by 0 bases, with 19 bases left in between. The CDR3 runs to 18 residues. CDR3 nucleotides: TGTGCCATCAGTGAGAGCCGGGACCCCAACAACCCTAACTATGGCTACACCTTC. Its translation: CAISESRDPNNPNYGYTF.

The chain is built from TRBV27 and TRBJ1-2, with no clear D. Trimming removed 5 bases from V and 4 bases from J, with 14 bases in between. Looked up from germline, CDR1 is MNHEY and CDR2 is SMNVEV (reference sequence). The CDR3 sequence is 14 residues long. The CDR3 loop reads CASSISGPRYGYTF. The CDR3 DNA sequence: TGTGCCAGCAGTATTTCGGGCCCCCGCTATGGCTACACCTTC.

V usage is TRBV7-2 and J usage is TRBJ1-4; 7 bases fit TRBD1. There are 16 residues in the CDR3. The germline gives CDR1 SGHTA, CDR2 FQGNSA. After removal of 5 bases from V and 6 bases from J, the junction contained 12 bases not matched to a gene. The CDR3 nucleotides are TGTGCCAGCAGCCTAGACAGGGAGGGTAGCCATGAAAAACTGTTTTTT. This gives the protein CASSLDREGSHEKLFF.

The chain employs TRBV7-9 and TRBJ1-1; 7 bases fit TRBD1. Germline V gene lookup returns CDR1 SEHNR and CDR2 FQNEAQ (reference sequence). This CDR3 has 14 amino acids. Germline trimming cut 9 bases from V and 0 bases from J; bases unmatched to any gene: 7. The CDR3 loop reads CASRGTAMNTEAFF. In DNA form, the CDR3 reads TGTGCCAGTAGGGGGACAGCTATGAACACTGAAGCTTTCTTT. Together with reference TRBV7-9 and TRBJ1-1, the CDR3 gives the full variable domain: DTGVSQNPRHKITKRGQNVTFRCDPISEHNRLYWYRQTLGQGPEFLTYFQNEAQLEKSRLLSDRFSAERPKGSFSTLEIQRTEQGDSAMYLCASRGTAMNTEAFFGQGTRLTVV.

The chain joins TRBV11-2 to TRBJ2-2; maybe TRBD2 (5 bases). Germline assignment: CDR1 SGHAT and CDR2 FQNNGV. The CDR3 sequence is 15 residues long. The ends were cut back, 4 bases at V and 3 bases at J, with 12 bases in the middle. CDR3 sequence: CASSSSWTHTGELFF. CDR3 sequence (DNA): TGTGCCAGCAGCTCCTCTTGGACTCACACCGGGGAGCTGTTTTTT.

This sequence joins TRBV25-1 and TRBJ1-1, with D possibly being TRBD1 (6 bases). CDR1 and CDR2 (germline): MGHDK, SYGVNS. V lost 8 bases to trimming and J lost 6 bases, with 16 bases between them. There are 13 residues in the CDR3. This CDR3 is CASSQGLASEAFF. In DNA, the CDR3 is TGTGCCAGCTCACAGGGACTTGCCTCTGAAGCTTTCTTT.

This chain connects TRBV27 to TRBJ2-7; D gene unclear. The CDR3 spans 12 residues. The germline gives CDR1 MNHEY, CDR2 SMNVEV (reference sequence). The germline V and J ends were trimmed by 6 bases and 3 bases, with 9 bases remaining between them. The CDR3 DNA reads TGTGCCAGCAGCCCGAACAGCTACGAGCAGTACTTC. Translated: CASSPNSYEQYF.

The chain couples TRBV7-8 to TRBJ1-3; tentatively, D is TRBD1 (6 bases). This CDR3 contains 16 residues. The V and J ends lost 5 bases and 1 base respectively, with 15 bases between them. Germline V gene sequence: CDR1 SGHVS, CDR2 FQNEAQ. CDR3 in amino acids: CASSPTGIRSGNTIYF. The CDR3 nucleotides read TGTGCCAGCAGCCCAACAGGGATTCGATCTGGAAACACCATATATTTT.

V usage is TRBV13 and J usage is TRBJ2-7; D gene uncertain. Germline lookup yields CDR1 PRHDT and CDR2 FYEKMQ (reference sequence). V lost 5 bases and J 6 bases, leaving 8 bases between the germline ends. The CDR3 contains 11 residues. This chain's CDR3 is CASSHGPEQYF. Written as DNA, the CDR3 is TGTGCCAGCAGCCACGGTCCCGAGCAGTACTTC.

This chain connects TRBV13 to TRBJ2-7; no reliable D call. Germline loops: CDR1 PRHDT, CDR2 FYEKMQ (reference sequence). V shed 5 bases and J shed 3 bases, with 5 bases lying between them. The CDR3 loop spans 11 amino acids. The DNA of the CDR3 is TGTGCCAGCAGCCTGAACTACGAGCAGTACTTC. Its protein is CASSLNYEQYF.